The next 24 T cell receptor beta chains were all read from a single sample in a study of T cell clonality in common variable immunodeficiency (dated by TCRdb to 2015 to 2017). Library construction relied on the immunoSEQ multiplex PCR assay. TCRdb obtained this table from immuneACCESS and retained in-frame rearrangements with V and J assigned. These tables miss some clones; where compared with another copy, unresolved V genes account for less than half of the shortfall, and the remainder is unexplained. This sample is represented by more than 30,000 clones, with no singletons among them. The ten top clones hold around 5.4% of the sample. Which antigens these TCRs recognize remains unknown. Overall study results and their limits: Fewer deletions and N-nucleotide insertions were reportedly observed in CVID TCRbeta sequences, and highly modified clones with 13 or more V deletions were reportedly absent from CVID TCRbeta sequences.

The specimen was peripheral blood mononuclear cells. These receptors originate from a human donor with common variable immunodeficiency.

In regard to this clone: The read ends 3 residues before the CDR3 terminus; that terminus is restored from the germline J gene. The chain joins TRBV7-2 to TRBJ2-7; the match to TRBD2 covers 8 bases. The germline V gene encodes CDR1 SGHTA and CDR2 FQGNSA. The ends lost 3 bases at V and 5 bases at J; junction bases unmatched: 3. This CDR3 is 13 amino acids long. The CDR3 loop is CASSLSGGDEQYF. The covered CDR3 bases are TGTGCCAGCAGCTTGAGCGGGGGAGACGAG.

This clone was observed a few times. The CDR3 end falls 3 residues outside the read, so it is completed with the germline J gene. The rearrangement uses TRBV2 and TRBJ1-1, with 8 nucleotides matching TRBD1. The germline gives CDR1 SNHLY, CDR2 FYNNEI. V lost 9 bases and J lost 7; bases outside the gene matches: 16. The CDR3 has 15 amino acids. The sequenced CDR3 bases are TGTGCCAGTTCCGGACAGGGTAGTGGGACGCATGAA. It translates to CASSGQGSGTHE. The full CDR3 protein reads CASSGQGSGTHEAFF. The complete variable domain, with remaining parts taken from reference TRBV2 and TRBJ1-1, reads EPEVTQTPSHQVTQMGQEVILRCVPISNHLYFYWYRQILGQKVEFLVSFYNNEISEKSEIFDDQFSVERPDGSNFTLKIRSTKLEDSAMYFCASSGQGSGTHEAFFGQGTRLTVV.

This clone was picked up a small number of times. The CDR3 is cut off 3 residues early in the read; its end comes from the germline J gene. This chain joins TRBV19 and TRBJ2-1, with a tentative D call TRBD2 (6 bases). Trimming stripped 6 bases from V and 9 bases from J, with 18 bases between. The CDR3 sequence is 14 residues long. Germline V lookup: CDR1 LNHDA, CDR2 SQIVND (reference sequence). The CDR3 bases that were read are TGTGCCAGTAGCCCACAGTATTTGGGGGGTGAG. It codes for CASSPQYLGGE. The complete CDR3 sequence is CASSPQYLGGEQFF.

This clone was observed at least ten times. The CDR3 end is not reached by the read, which stops 3 residues before it; the germline J gene fills it in. The chain has TRBV19 and TRBJ2-3; 10 nucleotides align to TRBD1. The CDR3 extends over 14 amino acids. The V gene end was trimmed by 2 bases and the J gene end by 6 bases; junction bases not matched to a gene: 2. From germline, CDR1 is LNHDA and CDR2 SQIVND (reference sequence). CDR3 loop: CASSIKDRGDTQYF. CDR3 DNA, as far as it was read: TGTGCCAGTAGTATAAAGGACAGGGGGGATACG.

Comments on this clone: The CDR3 extends 3 residues past the end of the read, so its final part is completed from the germline J gene. J is TRBJ1-1 and V is TRBV20-1; 7 bases are shared with TRBD1. The ends lost 6 bases at V and 3 bases at J; junction bases unmatched: 7. Germline V lookup: CDR1 DFQATT, CDR2 SNEGSKA (reference sequence). This CDR3 has 13 amino acids. The sequenced part of the CDR3 DNA is TGCAGTGCAGATAAAGGGGGCTACACTGAA. Protein: CSADKGGYTE. The whole CDR3 is CSADKGGYTEAFF.

Remarks on this clone: The read ends 3 residues early relative to the CDR3; the germline J gene fills the gap. This chain connects TRBV11-2 to TRBJ2-3; D is perhaps TRBD1 (5 bases). The germline CDR1 and CDR2 sequences are SGHAT and FQNNGV. The CDR3 has 12 residues. Partial CDR3 DNA: TGTGCCAGCAGCTTAACGGACAACACG. This gives the protein CASSLTDNT. Given in full, the CDR3 is CASSLTDNTQYF.

As for this clone: The read ends 3 residues before the CDR3 terminus; that terminus is restored from the germline J gene. This sequence joins TRBV30 and TRBJ1-1; maybe TRBD1 (6 bases). Germline V gene sequence: CDR1 GTSNPN, CDR2 SVGIG (reference sequence). The germline V and J ends were trimmed by 1 base and 1 base, with 16 bases remaining between them. The CDR3 is 16 residues long. The CDR3 DNA, read in part, is TGTGCCTGGAGTGCTGGAAGGGGGTGGGGGAACACTGAA. Translating gives CAWSAGRGWGNTE. The entire CDR3 is CAWSAGRGWGNTEAFF.

This clone was detected only a few times. CDR3 region: CASSPPGDGHGYTF. Partial CDR3 DNA: TGTGCCAGCAGCCCGCCCGGGGATGGGCATGGC. The V and J genes are TRBV7-9 and TRBJ1-2; D gene unclear. Sequencing ends 3 residues short of the CDR3 end; the germline J gene provides the rest. The germline CDR1 and CDR2 sequences are SEHNR and FQNEAQ (reference sequence). CDR3 length: 14 amino acids. The V and J ends lost 5 bases and 6 bases respectively, with 16 bases between them.

This clone was observed many times. With the read ending 3 residues before the CDR3 end, the germline J gene is used to fill in that end. V and J are TRBV12-3 or TRBV12-4 and TRBJ1-2; D is perhaps TRBD1 (6 bases). Deletions cut 5 bases from V and 1 base from J, with 11 bases between. The CDR3 sequence is 14 residues long. CDR3 amino acids: CASSPDRNNYGYTF. Partial CDR3 DNA: TGTGCCAGCAGTCCGGACAGAAATAACTATGGC.

Concerning this clone: Read sequence stops 3 residues before the CDR3 end, and the germline J gene provides the missing end. The chain has TRBV7-9 and TRBJ1-4, with TRBD1 matching 8 bases. The germline V gene encodes CDR1 SEHNR and CDR2 FQNEAQ (reference sequence). The CDR3 sequence is 15 residues long. The V segment lost 7 bases and the J segment 8 bases; nucleotides outside the gene matches: 12. The sequenced part of the CDR3 DNA is TGTGCCAGCACCCCAGGGGGCGCGGGAGGAGAAAAA. Translating it yields CASTPGGAGGEK. The complete CDR3 reads CASTPGGAGGEKLFF.

This clone was found a few times. The CDR3 is cut off 3 residues early in the read; its end comes from the germline J gene. The rearrangement links TRBV18 to TRBJ1-5; D is perhaps TRBD1 (6 bases). There are 13 residues in the CDR3. Germline CDR1 and CDR2: KGHSH and LQKENI. The ends were cut back, 4 bases at V and 6 bases at J, with 10 bases in the middle. The part of the CDR3 DNA that was read is TGTGCCAGCTCACTGACAGGTCCTCAGCCC. Protein sequence: CASSLTGPQP. The CDR3 reads in full as CASSLTGPQPQHF.

This clone was seen a few times. The CDR3 end is not reached by the read, which stops 3 residues before it; the germline J gene fills it in. This chain joins TRBV18 and TRBJ2-5; TRBD2 agrees at 8 bases. The V gene end was trimmed by 2 bases and the J gene end by 7 bases; junction bases not matched to a gene: 9. The germline gives CDR1 KGHSH, CDR2 LQKENI. This CDR3 region has 15 residues. Partial CDR3 DNA: TGTGCCAGCTCACCAATTAGCGGGGATCGGGGGACC. It specifies CASSPISGDRGT. The CDR3 as a whole reads CASSPISGDRGTQYF.

This clone has just a few counts. The observed sequence ends 3 residues before the CDR3 terminus, with the missing tail filled in from the germline J gene. The rearrangement joins TRBV29-1 to TRBJ1-4, with 9 bases lining up with TRBD1. Losses at the gene ends were 4 bases for V and 8 bases for J; bases not matched to a gene: 5. Germline V gives CDR1 SQVTM, CDR2 ANQGSEA. CDR3 length: 13 residues. Partial CDR3 DNA: TGCAGCGTTGGGGGACAGGGAAGGGAAAAA. Its translation is CSVGGQGREK. The full CDR3 protein is CSVGGQGREKLFF.

Concerning this clone: Read coverage stops 3 residues before the CDR3 terminus; the germline J gene supplies the remainder. The V call is TRBV30, the J call TRBJ2-3, with D tentatively TRBD1 (8 bases). V was cut by 3 bases and J by 2 bases, with 21 bases left in between. From germline, CDR1 is GTSNPN and CDR2 SVGIG (reference sequence). The CDR3 totals 17 residues. Partial CDR3 DNA: TGTGCCTGGAGCCCAGCCGACAGGGGAGGGTCCACAGATACG. Protein sequence: CAWSPADRGGSTDT. The whole CDR3 protein is CAWSPADRGGSTDTQYF.

CDR3 bases read: TGTGCCAGCAGCTTAGTAGGCAGGACTGAA. This gives the protein CASSLVGRTE. The CDR3, in full, reads CASSLVGRTEAFF. The genes are TRBV7-8 and TRBJ1-1; D not resolved. Read data end 3 residues before the CDR3 end; the end is taken from the germline J gene. From germline, CDR1 is SGHVS and CDR2 FQNEAQ. The CDR3 sequence is 13 residues long. The V end lost 1 base, the J end lost 5 bases, and 8 bases lay between the germline ends. The full variable domain, rest sourced from reference TRBV7-8 and TRBJ1-1, is GAGVSQSPRYKVAKRGQDVALRCDPISGHVSLFWYQQALGQGPEFLTYFQNEAQLDKSGLPSDRFFAERPEGSVSTLKIQRTQQEDSAVYLCASSLVGRTEAFFGQGTRLTVV.

This clone was seen a few times. The CDR3 goes on 3 residues after the read ends, and that part is filled in from the germline J gene. The V and J genes are TRBV6-1 and TRBJ2-7, with D possibly being TRBD2 (6 bases). V gave up 4 bases and J gave up 3 bases, with 16 bases separating them. The CDR3 totals 15 residues. Per the germline V gene, CDR1 is MNHNS and CDR2 is SASEGT. Incomplete CDR3 DNA: TGTGCCAGCAGTGCCCCCTACGGGGGAATCTACGAG. Its protein is CASSAPYGGIYE. The whole CDR3 sequence is CASSAPYGGIYEQYF.

Comments on this clone: The DNA ends 3 residues before the CDR3 does, and the rest of the CDR3 is filled in from the germline J gene. The chain combines TRBV7-2 with TRBJ1-2; 8 bases match TRBD1. V dropped 5 bases and J dropped 5; count of bases not matched to a gene: 4. Germline assignment: CDR1 SGHTA and CDR2 FQGNSA. This CDR3 contains 13 residues. Partial CDR3 DNA: TGTGCCAGCAGCGTAGGACAGGGATATGGC. It encodes CASSVGQGYG. Given in full, the CDR3 is CASSVGQGYGYTF.

In regard to this clone: The CDR3 end is not reached by the read, which stops 3 residues before it; the germline J gene fills it in. This sequence joins TRBV19 and TRBJ1-4; TRBD1 agrees at 9 bases. This CDR3 is built from 15 residues. Germline-derived CDR1 and CDR2 are LNHDA and SQIVND (reference sequence). The CDR3 DNA, read in part, is TGTGCCAGTAGTGAACGACCGGGACAGGGAGCAGAA. This encodes CASSERPGQGAE. The whole CDR3 sequence reads CASSERPGQGAELFF.

Comment on this clone: The CDR3 is cut off 3 residues early in the read; its end comes from the germline J gene. The chain links TRBV7-9 to TRBJ1-2; possible D gene TRBD1, 5 bases. The CDR3 spans 14 residues. V lost 3 bases and J 4 bases, leaving 12 bases between the germline ends. Germline loops: CDR1 SEHNR, CDR2 FQNEAQ (reference sequence). CDR3 bases read: TGTGCCAGCAGCTTCGGGGGTACGGCCTATGGC. This codes for CASSFGGTAYG. The entire CDR3 is CASSFGGTAYGYTF.

Many counts were recorded for this clone. The sequenced fragment ends 3 residues before the CDR3 boundary, so the rest is inferred from the germline J gene. This chain connects TRBV5-1 to TRBJ1-4, with D uncertain. Per germline, CDR1 SGHRS and CDR2 YFSETQ. This CDR3 spans 15 amino acids. V was shortened by 0 bases and J by 4 bases, with 10 bases between the two germline ends. CDR3 sequence: CASSLGAVYNEKLFF. The sequenced CDR3 bases are TGCGCCAGCAGCTTGGGGGCAGTTTATAATGAAAAA.

This clone appeared a few times. Coverage ceases 3 residues before the CDR3 finishes, and the germline J gene fills in the end. The chain links TRBV7-3 to TRBJ2-1, with 9 positions matching TRBD2. The germline V gene has CDR1 SGHTA and CDR2 FQGTGA. V lost 5 bases and J lost 6; bases outside the gene matches: 8. This CDR3 has 15 residues. The chain's CDR3 is CASSPGTSNFNEQFF. The covered CDR3 bases are TGTGCCAGCAGCCCCGGGACTAGCAACTTCAATGAG.

This clone was found many times. The CDR3 end is not reached by the read, which stops 3 residues before it; the germline J gene fills it in. The chain employs TRBV5-4 and TRBJ2-3; 8 positions agree with TRBD2. The CDR3 has 16 amino acids. V was clipped by 0 bases and J by 3 bases; unmatched bases: 6. The germline V gene has CDR1 SGHNT and CDR2 YYREEE (reference sequence). Here the CDR3 reads CASSLGGGLRTDTQYF. The CDR3 bases that were read are TGTGCCAGCAGCTTGGGCGGGGGGTTACGAACAGATACG. The whole variable domain, filled in from reference TRBV5-4 and TRBJ2-3, reads ETGVTQSPTHLIKTRGQQVTLRCSSQSGHNTVSWYQQALGQGPQFIFQYYREEENGRGNFPPRFSGLQFPNYSSELNVNALELDDSALYLCASSLGGGLRTDTQYFGPGTRLTVL.

Concerning this clone: The CDR3 end falls 3 residues outside the read, so it is completed with the germline J gene. The rearrangement joins TRBV2 to TRBJ2-1, with a tentative D call TRBD1 (5 bases). There are 14 residues in the CDR3. V lost 8 bases, J lost 4 bases, and 15 bases lay in between. CDR1 SNHLY and CDR2 FYNNEI come from the germline V gene. The sequenced part of the CDR3 DNA is TGTGCCAGCGTAAGGCAGGGAAATTACAATGAG. Protein sequence: CASVRQGNYNE. The whole CDR3 reads CASVRQGNYNEQFF.

This clone has a count of ten or more. The missing CDR3 end, 3 residues past where the read stops, is filled in from the germline J gene. This chain connects TRBV7-2 to TRBJ1-6, with D maybe TRBD1 (6 bases). V was shortened by 6 bases and J by 11 bases, with 14 bases between the two germline ends. The V gene's germline CDR1 is SGHTA and CDR2 FQGNSA. The CDR3 consists of 13 residues. The DNA read from the CDR3 is TGTGCCAGCAGAGGGGGTAGGCGAGCACCC. Translated, it gives CASRGGRRAP. The entire CDR3 reads CASRGGRRAPLHF.